What follows describes a single T cell receptor (beta chain). The antigen is not known. These data originate in a study of molecular identifiers for immune sequencing clone quantification. Broader study findings: Jurkat TCR RNA spiked in from one cell (amid 800,000 to 1,000,000 naive cells) was reportedly detectable.

The sorting of naive CD8 T cells used the CD8+CD4-CCR7+CD45RA+ phenotype. With listed TCR primers and previously described methods, bulk TCR libraries were prepared. MiXCR, applied by TCRdb to the PCR reads, yields one record per CDR3 protein. This table has some 590,000 distinct CDR3 sequences, about 25% appearing once. The sample comprised naive CD8+ T cells from blood, with Jurkat cell RNA spiked in. Indicated subset: FACS-sorted CD8+CD4-CCR7+CD45RA+ naive T cells. This clonotype originated in a human donor in good health. Some libraries in this study had Jurkat cell RNA spiked in.

CDR3 protein: CASSLRDTFFF. The CDR3 region has the DNA TGTGCCAGCAGCTTACGGGACACTTTCTTCTTT. The J gene is TRBJ1-1, the V gene TRBV11-2, with D possibly being TRBD1 (6 bases). CDR1 is SGHAT, CDR2 FQNNGV, per germline. The CDR3 consists of 11 residues. V was pared by 2 bases and J by 14 bases, with 12 bases between.